The T cell receptor beta chain under discussion was sequenced for a study of cytomegalovirus exposure and HLA in healthy donors. The CDR3 sequence is 14 residues long. The junction had 3 bases not matched to a gene; V was cut back by 5 bases and J by 0 bases. Germline V gives CDR1 MNHNY, CDR2 SVGAGI (reference sequence). The data were produced by immunoSEQ multiplex PCR, yet TCRdb's version contains in-frame clones alone and is incomplete. In the table there are about 130,000 clones, approximately 89% of which are singletons. The V gene is TRBV6-6, the J gene TRBJ2-5; 7 bases fit TRBD1. The TCR sequence derives from a woman between 18 and 29 years old in good health and CMV-seronegative. Sequencing was carried out using PBMCs. The CDR3 loop is CASSEGAYQETQYF. The CDR3 DNA sequence: TGTGCCAGCAGTGAGGGGGCGTACCAAGAGACCCAGTACTTC.